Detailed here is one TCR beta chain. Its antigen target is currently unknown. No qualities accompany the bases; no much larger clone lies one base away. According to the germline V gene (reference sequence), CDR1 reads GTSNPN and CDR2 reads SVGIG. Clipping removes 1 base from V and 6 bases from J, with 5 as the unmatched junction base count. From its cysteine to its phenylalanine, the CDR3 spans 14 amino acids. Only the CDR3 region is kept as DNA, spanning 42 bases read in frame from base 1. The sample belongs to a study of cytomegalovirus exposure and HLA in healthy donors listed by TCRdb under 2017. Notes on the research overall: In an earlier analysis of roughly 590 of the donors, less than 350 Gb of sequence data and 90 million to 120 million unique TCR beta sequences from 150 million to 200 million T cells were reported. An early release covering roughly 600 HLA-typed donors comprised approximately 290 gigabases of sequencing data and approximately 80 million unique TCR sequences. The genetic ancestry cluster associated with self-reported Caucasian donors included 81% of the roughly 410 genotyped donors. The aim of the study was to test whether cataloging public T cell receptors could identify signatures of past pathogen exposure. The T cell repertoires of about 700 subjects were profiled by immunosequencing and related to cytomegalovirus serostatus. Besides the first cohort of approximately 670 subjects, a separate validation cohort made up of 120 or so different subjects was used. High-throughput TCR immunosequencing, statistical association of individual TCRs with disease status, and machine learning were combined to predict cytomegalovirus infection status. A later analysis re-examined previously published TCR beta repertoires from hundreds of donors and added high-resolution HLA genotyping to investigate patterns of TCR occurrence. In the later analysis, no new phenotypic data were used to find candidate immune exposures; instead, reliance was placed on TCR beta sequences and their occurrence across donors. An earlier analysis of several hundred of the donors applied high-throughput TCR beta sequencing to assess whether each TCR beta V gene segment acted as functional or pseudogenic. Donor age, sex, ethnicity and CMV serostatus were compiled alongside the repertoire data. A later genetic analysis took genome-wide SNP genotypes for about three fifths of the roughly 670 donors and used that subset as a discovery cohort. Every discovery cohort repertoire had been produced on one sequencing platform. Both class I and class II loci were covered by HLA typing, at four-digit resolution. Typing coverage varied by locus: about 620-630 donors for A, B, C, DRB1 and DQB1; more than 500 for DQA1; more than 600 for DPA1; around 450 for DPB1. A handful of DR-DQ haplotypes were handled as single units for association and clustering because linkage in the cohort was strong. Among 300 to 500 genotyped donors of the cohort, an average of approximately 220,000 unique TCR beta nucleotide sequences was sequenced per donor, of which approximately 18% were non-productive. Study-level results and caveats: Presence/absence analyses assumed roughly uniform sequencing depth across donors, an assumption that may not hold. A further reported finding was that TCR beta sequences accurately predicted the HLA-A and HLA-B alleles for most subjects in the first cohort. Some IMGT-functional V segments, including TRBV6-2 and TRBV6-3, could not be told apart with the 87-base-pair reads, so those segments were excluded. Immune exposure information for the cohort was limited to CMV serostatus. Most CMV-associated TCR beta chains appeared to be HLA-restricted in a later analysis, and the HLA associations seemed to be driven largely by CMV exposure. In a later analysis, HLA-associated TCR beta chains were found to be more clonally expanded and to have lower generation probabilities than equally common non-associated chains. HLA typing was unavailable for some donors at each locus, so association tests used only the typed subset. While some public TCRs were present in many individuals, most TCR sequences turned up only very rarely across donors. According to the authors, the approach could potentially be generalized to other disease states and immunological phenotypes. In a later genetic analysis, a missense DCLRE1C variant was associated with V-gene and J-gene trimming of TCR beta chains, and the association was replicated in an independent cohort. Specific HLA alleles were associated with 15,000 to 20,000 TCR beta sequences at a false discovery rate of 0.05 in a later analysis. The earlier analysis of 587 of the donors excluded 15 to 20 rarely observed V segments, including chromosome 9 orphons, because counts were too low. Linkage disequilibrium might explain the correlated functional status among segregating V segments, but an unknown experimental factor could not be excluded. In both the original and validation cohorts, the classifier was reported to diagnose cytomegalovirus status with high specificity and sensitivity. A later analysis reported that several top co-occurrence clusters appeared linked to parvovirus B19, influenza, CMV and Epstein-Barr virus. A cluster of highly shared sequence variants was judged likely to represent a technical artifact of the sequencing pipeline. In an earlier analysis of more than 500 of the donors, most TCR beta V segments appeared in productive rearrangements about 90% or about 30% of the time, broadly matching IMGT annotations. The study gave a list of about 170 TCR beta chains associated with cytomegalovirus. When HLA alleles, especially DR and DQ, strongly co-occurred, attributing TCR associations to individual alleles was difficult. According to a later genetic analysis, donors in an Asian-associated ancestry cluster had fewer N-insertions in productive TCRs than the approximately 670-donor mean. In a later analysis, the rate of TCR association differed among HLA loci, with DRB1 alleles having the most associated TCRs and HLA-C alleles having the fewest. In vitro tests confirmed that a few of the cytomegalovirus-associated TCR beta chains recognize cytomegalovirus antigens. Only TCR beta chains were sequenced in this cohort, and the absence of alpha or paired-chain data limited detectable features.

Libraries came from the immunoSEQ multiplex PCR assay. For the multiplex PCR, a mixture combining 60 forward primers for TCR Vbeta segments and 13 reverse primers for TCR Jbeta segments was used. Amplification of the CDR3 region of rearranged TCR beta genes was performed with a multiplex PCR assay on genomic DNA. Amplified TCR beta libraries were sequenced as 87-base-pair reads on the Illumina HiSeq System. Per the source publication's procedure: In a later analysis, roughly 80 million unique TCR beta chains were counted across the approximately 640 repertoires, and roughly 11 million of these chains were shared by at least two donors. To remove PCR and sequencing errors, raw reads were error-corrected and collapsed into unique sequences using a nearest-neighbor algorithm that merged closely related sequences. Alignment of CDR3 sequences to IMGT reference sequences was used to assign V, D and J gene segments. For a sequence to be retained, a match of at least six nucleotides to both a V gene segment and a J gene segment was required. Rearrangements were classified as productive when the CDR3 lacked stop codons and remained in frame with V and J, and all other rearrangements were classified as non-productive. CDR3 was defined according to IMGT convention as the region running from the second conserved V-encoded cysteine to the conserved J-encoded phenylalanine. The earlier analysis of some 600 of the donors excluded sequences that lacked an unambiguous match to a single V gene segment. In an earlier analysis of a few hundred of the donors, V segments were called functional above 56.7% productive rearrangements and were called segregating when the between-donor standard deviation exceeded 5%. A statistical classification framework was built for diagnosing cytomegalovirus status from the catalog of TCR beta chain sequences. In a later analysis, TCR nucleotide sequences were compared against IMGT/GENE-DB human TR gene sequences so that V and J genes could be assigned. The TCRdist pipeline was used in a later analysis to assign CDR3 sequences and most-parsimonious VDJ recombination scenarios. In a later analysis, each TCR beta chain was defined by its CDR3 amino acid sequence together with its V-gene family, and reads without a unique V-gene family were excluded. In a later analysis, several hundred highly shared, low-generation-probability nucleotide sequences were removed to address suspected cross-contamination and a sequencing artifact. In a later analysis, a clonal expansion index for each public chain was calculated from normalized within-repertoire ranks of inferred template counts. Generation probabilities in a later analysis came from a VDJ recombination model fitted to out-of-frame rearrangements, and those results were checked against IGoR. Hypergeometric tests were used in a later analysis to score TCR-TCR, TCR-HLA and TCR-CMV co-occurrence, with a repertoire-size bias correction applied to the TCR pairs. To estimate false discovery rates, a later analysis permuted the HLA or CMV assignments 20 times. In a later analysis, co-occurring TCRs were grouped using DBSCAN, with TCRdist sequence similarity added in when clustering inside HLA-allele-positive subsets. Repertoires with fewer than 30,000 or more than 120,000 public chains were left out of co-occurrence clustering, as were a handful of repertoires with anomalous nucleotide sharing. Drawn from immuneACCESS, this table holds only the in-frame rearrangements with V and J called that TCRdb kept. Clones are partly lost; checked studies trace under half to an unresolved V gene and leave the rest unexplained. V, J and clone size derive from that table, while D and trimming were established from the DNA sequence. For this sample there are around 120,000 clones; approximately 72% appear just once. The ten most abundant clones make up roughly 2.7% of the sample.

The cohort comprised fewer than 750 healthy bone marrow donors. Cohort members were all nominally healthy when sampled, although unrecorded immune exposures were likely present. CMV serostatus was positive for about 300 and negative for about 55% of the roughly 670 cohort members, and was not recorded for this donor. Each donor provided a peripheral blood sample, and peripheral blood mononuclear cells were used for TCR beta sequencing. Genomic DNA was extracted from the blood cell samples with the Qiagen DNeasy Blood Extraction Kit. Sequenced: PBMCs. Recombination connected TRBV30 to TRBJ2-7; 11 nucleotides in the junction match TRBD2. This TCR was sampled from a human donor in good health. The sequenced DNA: TGTGCCTGGAGTGGGCTAGCGGGAGGCGGCGAGCAGTACTTC. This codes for CAWSGLAGGGEQYF.